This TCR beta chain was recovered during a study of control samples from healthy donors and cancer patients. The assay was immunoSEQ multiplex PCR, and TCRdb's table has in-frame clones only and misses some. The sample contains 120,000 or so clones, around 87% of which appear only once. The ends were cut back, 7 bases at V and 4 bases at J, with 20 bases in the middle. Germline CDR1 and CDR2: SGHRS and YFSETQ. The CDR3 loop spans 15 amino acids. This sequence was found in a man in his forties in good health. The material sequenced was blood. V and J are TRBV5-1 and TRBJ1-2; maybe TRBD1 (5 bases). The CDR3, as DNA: TGCGCCAGCCGAGACCGGGGGGGATGGGGCTATGGCTACACCTTC. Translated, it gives CASRDRGGWGYGYTF.